This passage covers 30 T cell receptor beta chains from one sample sequenced in a study of blood T cell repertoires in COVID-19. Clones were read by immunoSEQ multiplex PCR, and TCRdb kept only the in-frame ones, dropping some. The repertoire holds around 190,000 clones, with roughly three quarters as singletons. Source material: peripheral blood. The receptors were gathered from a woman aged 45-59 years with active or convalescent COVID-19.

V is TRBV5-6 and J is TRBJ1-6; D is possibly TRBD1 (5 bases). This CDR3 spans 14 amino acids. Germline CDR1 and CDR2: SGHDT and YYEEEE. Trimming took off 5 bases at V and 10 bases at J, with 16 bases between the two ends. Here the CDR3 reads CASRPRGRDSPLHF. The CDR3, as DNA: TGTGCCAGCAGACCACGAGGGCGGGACTCACCCCTCCACTTT.

V is TRBV7-9 and J is TRBJ1-4, with 9 bases fitting TRBD1. Trimming removed 5 bases from V and 7 bases from J; junction bases left unmatched: 5. Germline values: CDR1 SEHNR, CDR2 FQNEAQ (reference sequence). There are 14 residues in the CDR3. The CDR3 DNA reads TGTGCCAGCAGCCAACAGGGGGCGCGTGAAAAACTGTTTTTT. Its protein is CASSQQGAREKLFF. Using reference TRBV7-9 and TRBJ1-4 for the parts outside the CDR3, the full variable domain is DTGVSQNPRHKITKRGQNVTFRCDPISEHNRLYWYRQTLGQGPEFLTYFQNEAQLEKSRLLSDRFSAERPKGSFSTLEIQRTEQGDSAMYLCASSQQGAREKLFFGSGTQLSVL.

J is TRBJ2-1 and V is TRBV7-3; 10 bases agree with TRBD2. The CDR3 runs 16 residues. V trimming: 5 bases; J trimming: 9 bases; junction bases outside the gene matches: 13. Germline CDR1 SGHTA, CDR2 FQGTGA. The CDR3 coding sequence is TGTGCCAGCAGCCCTTGGACTAGCGGAGACGTGGGTGAGCAGTTCTTC. Residues: CASSPWTSGDVGEQFF.

The genes are TRBV27 and TRBJ1-4; 7 positions match TRBD1. Germline CDR1 and CDR2: MNHEY and SMNVEV (reference sequence). The CDR3 is 16 residues long. Trimming at V came to 6 bases and at J to 1 base, leaving 8 bases not matched to a gene. CDR3 region: CASSPDRVGTNEKLFF. The CDR3 nucleotides are TGTGCCAGCAGCCCAGACAGGGTAGGAACTAATGAAAAACTGTTTTTT.

V gene TRBV4-2 combines with J gene TRBJ1-2, with 7 bases aligning to TRBD1. This CDR3 has 14 amino acids. Germline-derived CDR1 and CDR2 are LGHNA and YNFKEQ. Trimming at V came to 0 bases and at J to 4 bases, leaving 2 bases not matched to a gene. This chain's CDR3 is CASSQDNRGYGYTF. The CDR3 DNA sequence: TGTGCCAGCAGCCAAGACAACAGGGGCTATGGCTACACCTTC.

The chain uses TRBV5-8 and TRBJ1-2; 7 positions match TRBD1. The CDR3 totals 13 residues. Per the germline V gene, CDR1 is SGHTS and CDR2 is YDEGEE. The V segment lost 5 bases and the J segment 7 bases; nucleotides outside the gene matches: 8. In nucleotides, the CDR3 is TGTGCCAGCAGACCGGGACAGACCTTTGGCTACACCTTC. The encoded protein is CASRPGQTFGYTF.

The V gene is TRBV19, the J gene TRBJ2-7, with 9 bases lining up with TRBD2. The V gene end was trimmed by 5 bases and the J gene end by 5 bases; junction bases not matched to a gene: 10. Germline V gene lookup returns CDR1 LNHDA and CDR2 SQIVND (reference sequence). This CDR3 contains 15 residues. CDR3 in DNA: TGTGCCAGTAGTCAATACGGGACTAGCTCTAACGAGCAGTACTTC. It translates to CASSQYGTSSNEQYF.

V gene TRBV30 combines with J gene TRBJ1-1, with D maybe TRBD1 (6 bases). The V end was cut by 0 bases, the J end by 4 bases, with 6 bases between. Germline loops: CDR1 GTSNPN, CDR2 SVGIG (reference sequence). This CDR3 comprises 12 residues. The CDR3: CAWSVGGTEAFF. The DNA for the CDR3 is TGTGCCTGGAGTGTAGGGGGCACTGAAGCTTTCTTT.

The chain uses TRBV7-6 and TRBJ2-3; 11 nucleotides align to TRBD2. CDR3 length equals 15 residues. Germline assignment: CDR1 SGHVS and CDR2 FNYEAQ. The V segment lost 5 bases and the J segment 6 bases; nucleotides outside the gene matches: 7. CDR3 nucleotide sequence: TGTGCCAGCAGCCCCACTAGCGGGAGAACGGATACGCAGTATTTT. This sequence encodes CASSPTSGRTDTQYF.

The V and J genes are TRBV23-1 and TRBJ1-6, with TRBD1 matching 7 bases. TRBV23-1 is an open reading frame whose function is uncertain. The CDR3 extends over 16 amino acids. V lost 2 bases, J lost 7 bases, and 8 bases stayed unmatched. CDR3 in DNA: TGCGCCAGCAGTCAACTCTGGACAGGTGAAAATTCACCCCTCCACTTT. It encodes CASSQLWTGENSPLHF.

This rearrangement joins TRBV25-1 to TRBJ1-4, with TRBD1 identical over 7 bases. Germline trimming cut 3 bases from V and 7 bases from J; bases unmatched to any gene: 5. CDR1 and CDR2 (germline): MGHDK, SYGVNS. This CDR3 has 14 amino acids. CDR3 protein: CASSENRGGEKLFF. CDR3 nucleotides: TGTGCCAGCAGTGAGAACAGGGGTGGTGAAAAACTGTTTTTT.

The chain has TRBV2 and TRBJ1-2, with 8 bases that match TRBD1. This CDR3 region has 14 residues. Unmatched junction bases numbered 3, after V lost 4 bases and J lost 2 bases. Per germline, CDR1 SNHLY and CDR2 FYNNEI. CDR3 in DNA: TGTGCCAGCAGTGCCAGGACAGGGAACTATGGCTACACCTTC. Its translation: CASSARTGNYGYTF. Full variable domain (rest looked up from reference TRBV2 and TRBJ1-2): EPEVTQTPSHQVTQMGQEVILRCVPISNHLYFYWYRQILGQKVEFLVSFYNNEISEKSEIFDDQFSVERPDGSNFTLKIRSTKLEDSAMYFCASSARTGNYGYTFGSGTRLTVV.

This clone has a handful of counts. This chain links TRBV5-1 with TRBJ2-3; the match to TRBD2 covers 14 bases. This CDR3 spans 17 amino acids. The germline CDR1 and CDR2 sequences are SGHRS and YFSETQ. The junction had 5 bases not matched to a gene; V was cut back by 3 bases and J by 2 bases. The CDR3 coding sequence is TGCGCCAGCAGCTACCCGGGACTAGCGGGAGTCACAGATACGCAGTATTTT. This gives the protein CASSYPGLAGVTDTQYF.

The chain combines TRBV18 with TRBJ1-1; D is ambiguous. The V and J ends lost 2 bases and 5 bases respectively, with 15 bases between them. Germline V gene sequence: CDR1 KGHSH, CDR2 LQKENI. The CDR3 is 15 amino acids. The CDR3 is CASSPAPGEITEAFF. The CDR3 region has the DNA TGTGCCAGCTCACCAGCCCCCGGGGAGATAACTGAAGCTTTCTTT.

The genes are TRBV2 and TRBJ2-7, with 10 bases fitting TRBD2. The CDR3 covers 15 residues. Losses at the gene ends were 4 bases for V and 7 bases for J; bases not matched to a gene: 10. Germline CDR1 reads SNHLY; CDR2 reads FYNNEI. This chain's CDR3 is CASSAASGGRGEQYF. CDR3 nucleotides: TGTGCCAGCAGTGCTGCTAGCGGGGGAAGGGGGGAGCAGTACTTC.

The chain uses TRBV20-1 and TRBJ2-3; 10 bases are shared with TRBD2. This CDR3 is 15 amino acids long. The V segment lost 3 bases and the J segment 2 bases; nucleotides outside the gene matches: 5. Looked up from germline, CDR1 is DFQATT and CDR2 is SNEGSKA (reference sequence). The CDR3 spells CSASGLAGATDTQYF. As DNA, the CDR3 is TGCAGTGCTAGTGGGCTAGCGGGGGCCACAGATACGCAGTATTTT.

This clone was seen just once. This rearrangement joins TRBV6-4 to TRBJ1-6; TRBD1 aligns across 7 bases. The length of the CDR3 is 15 residues. V was pared by 0 bases and J by 10 bases, with 6 bases of the junction left unmatched. Germline CDR1 and CDR2: MRHNA and SNTAGT. The CDR3 DNA sequence: TGTGCCAGCAGTGACTCGACAGGGAGTGGATCACCCCTCCACTTT. Its translation: CASSDSTGSGSPLHF.

This chain links TRBV18 with TRBJ2-4; 9 positions agree with TRBD1. The length of the CDR3 is 18 residues. The germline CDR1 and CDR2 sequences are KGHSH and LQKENI. The V segment lost 2 bases and the J segment 1 base; nucleotides outside the gene matches: 9. CDR3 nucleotides: TGTGCCAGCTCACCAACCTTACAGGGGGCCTCGGCCAAAAACATTCAGTACTTC. It is translated as CASSPTLQGASAKNIQYF.

The rearrangement uses TRBV21-1 and TRBJ2-7; TRBD2, the table's D call, lacks a check against the DNA. TRBV21-1 is a pseudogene segment. This CDR3 has 19 amino acids. The CDR3 spells CASSLSKGAAGGRAYEQYF. The CDR3 bases are TGTGCCAGCAGCCTCAGTAAGGGGGCAGCGGGAGGAAGGGCCTACGAGCAGTACTTC.

The rearrangement joins TRBV30 to TRBJ1-1; D call uncertain. Per germline, CDR1 GTSNPN and CDR2 SVGIG (reference sequence). The CDR3 has 14 amino acids. Trimming cost V 2 bases and J 4 bases, with 14 bases left between them. The CDR3 coding sequence is TGTGCCTGGAGTCGGATCACTGGGCCCACTGAAGCTTTCTTT. Protein sequence: CAWSRITGPTEAFF.

The J gene is TRBJ2-1, the V gene TRBV7-9; D not resolved. The V end was cut by 4 bases, the J end by 7 bases, with 17 bases between. The CDR3 loop spans 15 amino acids. CDR1 SEHNR and CDR2 FQNEAQ come from the germline V gene (reference sequence). The CDR3 spells CASSSNKLVANEQFF. CDR3 DNA sequence: TGTGCCAGCAGCTCCAATAAGCTCGTCGCAAATGAGCAGTTCTTC.

The gene calls are TRBV29-1 and TRBJ2-5; no clear D gene. Looked up from germline, CDR1 is SQVTM and CDR2 is ANQGSEA. With 4 bases removed from V and 9 bases from J, the gap between germline ends came to 18 bases. This CDR3 contains 13 residues. CDR3 in DNA: TGCAGCGTTGCCACCGGCAGGCGCACGGCCCAGTACTTC. This translates into CSVATGRRTAQYF.

This clone was counted only a few times. This chain links TRBV29-1 with TRBJ2-1; perhaps TRBD1 as D (5 bases). The CDR3 covers 13 residues. The germline V gene has CDR1 SQVTM and CDR2 ANQGSEA. V was clipped by 3 bases and J by 2 bases, with 8 bases between them. CDR3 in DNA: TGCAGCGTTGACAGGGCTACCTACAATGAGCAGTTCTTC. Its protein product is CSVDRATYNEQFF.

The chain employs TRBV7-2 and TRBJ2-1; 8 bases map to TRBD1. The trim removed 5 bases at V and 7 bases at J, leaving 10 bases unmatched. This CDR3 is built from 15 residues. Per the germline V gene, CDR1 is SGHTA and CDR2 is FQGNSA. The CDR3 coding sequence is TGTGCCAGCAGCCCCCTGACAGGGGTCGGGAATGAGCAGTTCTTC. Translating it yields CASSPLTGVGNEQFF.

This clone has just a few counts. This rearrangement joins TRBV30 to TRBJ2-1, with 13 bases that match TRBD2. The junction had 4 bases not matched to a gene; V was cut back by 4 bases and J by 7 bases. Germline-derived CDR1 and CDR2 are GTSNPN and SVGIG (reference sequence). The CDR3 length is 14 residues. Here the CDR3 reads CAWIGLAGANEQFF. DNA for the CDR3: TGTGCCTGGATAGGACTAGCGGGAGCTAATGAGCAGTTCTTC.

This clone was counted between two and nine times. The CDR3 is CSVWGREKLFF. The CDR3 region has the DNA TGCAGTGTCTGGGGGAGGGAAAAACTGTTTTTT. This chain uses TRBV20-1 with TRBJ1-4, with D perhaps TRBD1 (5 bases). V lost 7 bases and J lost 8, with 11 bases in between. The germline CDR1 and CDR2 sequences are DFQATT and SNEGSKA (reference sequence). CDR3 size: 11 residues.

The chain links TRBV2 to TRBJ1-4; 9 bases map to TRBD1. V was pared by 11 bases and J by 8 bases, with 9 bases of the junction left unmatched. The CDR3 runs to 13 residues. Germline V gene sequence: CDR1 SNHLY, CDR2 FYNNEI. CDR3 in DNA: TGTGCCTCAAACCGGGACAGGGCGGAAAAACTGTTTTTT. Translating gives CASNRDRAEKLFF.

This clone was seen many times. CDR3 nucleotide sequence: TGTGCCAGCTCACCACAACAGGGGGATGGCTACACCTTC. It yields the protein CASSPQQGDGYTF. The rearrangement links TRBV18 to TRBJ1-2; 8 bases are shared with TRBD1. The J segment lost 6 bases and the V segment lost 1 base, leaving 1 base of the junction unmatched. Germline V CDR1 and CDR2: KGHSH, LQKENI. The CDR3 loop spans 13 amino acids.

As DNA, the CDR3 is TGTGCCAGCAGTCCAAAGGGGGGGCGCACGTTTTTT. It yields the protein CASSPKGGRTFF. This chain uses TRBV27 with TRBJ1-4, with D maybe TRBD1 (6 bases). Looked up from germline, CDR1 is MNHEY and CDR2 is SMNVEV (reference sequence). The CDR3 covers 12 residues. V was shortened by 5 bases and J by 16 bases, with 17 bases between the two germline ends.

V usage is TRBV4-2 and J usage is TRBJ2-6; D is undetermined. Trimming pared 0 bases from V and 0 bases from J, leaving 12 bases between. Germline CDR1 is LGHNA and CDR2 is YNFKEQ. The CDR3 covers 18 residues. This CDR3 reads CASSQETARSSGANVLTF. The CDR3 bases are TGTGCCAGCAGCCAAGAAACGGCAAGGAGCTCTGGGGCCAACGTCCTGACTTTC.